This T cell receptor (beta chain) is drawn from a study of control samples from healthy donors and cancer patients. The CDR3 length is 14 residues. Per the germline V gene, CDR1 is MDHEN and CDR2 is SYDVKM. Trimming stripped 1 base from V and 6 bases from J, with 10 bases between. Using immunoSEQ multiplex PCR, the repertoire was profiled, and TCRdb retains in-frame clones only, with some absent. The sample includes 78,000 or so clones, about 88% of them seen just once. The sequence was collected from a woman aged 45 to 65 in good health. V gene TRBV28 combines with J gene TRBJ2-1, with D perhaps matching TRBD2 (7 bases). The sample consisted of blood. The CDR3 DNA sequence: TGTGCCAGCAGTTTATATAGGGGGGGCAATGAGCAGTTCTTC. Amino acids: CASSLYRGGNEQFF.